This T cell receptor beta chain was identified in a study of post-analysis software for immune sequencing data. TCR beta cDNA libraries included unique molecular identifiers. In TCRdb, the PCR reads were re-called with MiXCR into one record per CDR3 protein. The sample contains hundreds of thousands of distinct CDR3 sequences, 25% to 30% of which appear only once. The TCR originated in a girl between 10 and 17 years old with multiple sclerosis. The sample taken for sequencing was blood.

The CDR3 is CATSDERMGQYF. The CDR3 region has the DNA TGTGCCACCAGTGATGAGCGGATGGGCCAGTACTTC. This chain connects TRBV24-1 to TRBJ2-5, with a possible D match to TRBD2 (5 bases). Trimming removed 3 bases at V and 10 bases at J, with 11 bases between. The CDR3 runs 12 residues. Per the germline V gene, CDR1 is KGHDR and CDR2 is SFDVKD.